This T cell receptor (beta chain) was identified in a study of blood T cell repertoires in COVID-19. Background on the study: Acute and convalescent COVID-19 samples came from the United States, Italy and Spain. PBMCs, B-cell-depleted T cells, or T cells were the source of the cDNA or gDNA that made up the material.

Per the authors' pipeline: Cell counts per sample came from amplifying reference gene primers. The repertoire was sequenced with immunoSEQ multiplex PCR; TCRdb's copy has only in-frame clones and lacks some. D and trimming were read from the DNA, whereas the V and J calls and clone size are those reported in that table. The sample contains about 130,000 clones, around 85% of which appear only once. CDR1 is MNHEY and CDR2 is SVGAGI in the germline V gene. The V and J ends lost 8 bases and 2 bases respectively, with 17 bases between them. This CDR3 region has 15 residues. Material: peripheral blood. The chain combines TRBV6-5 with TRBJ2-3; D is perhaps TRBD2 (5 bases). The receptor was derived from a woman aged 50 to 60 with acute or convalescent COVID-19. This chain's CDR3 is CASSHTSTPTDTQYF. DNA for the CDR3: TGTGCCAGCTCCCATACTAGTACCCCCACAGATACGCAGTATTTT.